This passage covers 30 T cell receptor beta chains from one sample sequenced in a study of OX40 agonist ivuxolimab in advanced cancers. Only in-frame clones appear in the TCRdb table, and some are missing; sequencing was by immunoSEQ multiplex PCR. The sample lists tens of thousands of clones, 93% seen once, with more than 15% in the top ten. The material sequenced was CD4+ or CD8+ T cells sorted from blood, taken in a trial of the OX40 agonist ivuxolimab. These receptors originate from an adult with an advanced solid tumor such as melanoma, head and neck, liver or kidney cancer.

This rearrangement joins TRBV7-8 to TRBJ2-1; 7 nucleotides align to TRBD1. This CDR3 comprises 18 residues. The V and J ends lost 2 bases and 3 bases, in that order; junction bases with no gene match: 13. CDR1 and CDR2 from the germline V gene are SGHVS and FQNEAQ. CDR3 sequence: CASSLLGKGALYYNEQFF. CDR3 coding DNA: TGTGCCAGCAGCTTACTGGGTAAGGGGGCACTATACTACAATGAGCAGTTCTTC.

V is TRBV10-1 and J is TRBJ2-5; D is possibly TRBD1 (5 bases). Germline CDR1 WNHNN, CDR2 SYGVQD (reference sequence). Trimming took off 11 bases at V and 2 bases at J, with 21 bases between the two ends. There are 15 residues in the CDR3. The CDR3 reads CAHKKKLTVQETQYF. The CDR3 coding sequence is TGCGCCCACAAAAAAAAACTGACAGTTCAAGAGACCCAGTACTTC.

The genes are TRBV2 and TRBJ2-1, with TRBD2 matching 11 bases. The CDR3 is 18 residues long. CDR1 SNHLY and CDR2 FYNNEI come from the germline V gene. Unmatched junction bases numbered 18, after V lost 6 bases and J lost 8 bases. DNA of the CDR3: TGTGCCAGCAGCGCCTTCGGGACTAGCGGCCCCGGAGACGATGAGCAGTTCTTC. Amino acids: CASSAFGTSGPGDDEQFF.

This clone was recorded once. V and J are TRBV4-3 and TRBJ2-7; no reliable D call. Looked up from germline, CDR1 is LGHNA and CDR2 is YSLEER. The CDR3 loop spans 13 amino acids. V lost 2 bases and J 0 bases, leaving 5 bases between the germline ends. The CDR3 here is CASSQHLSYEQYF. The DNA of the CDR3 is TGCGCCAGCAGCCAACACCTCTCCTACGAGCAGTACTTC.

The rearrangement links TRBV10-2 to TRBJ2-7; weak D call: TRBD2 (6 bases). This CDR3 region has 12 residues. Germline V gene sequence: CDR1 WSHSY, CDR2 SAAADI. Trimming stripped 6 bases from V and 5 bases from J, with 11 bases between. Here the CDR3 reads CASRGGSNEQYF. The CDR3 DNA reads as TGCGCCAGCAGGGGGGGTTCCAACGAGCAGTACTTC.

This chain links TRBV25-1 with TRBJ1-6, with D possibly TRBD1 on 6 matching bases. Germline V gives CDR1 MGHDK, CDR2 SYGVNS. The CDR3 has 12 residues. V was shortened by 5 bases and J by 17 bases, with 16 bases between the two germline ends. The CDR3 reads CASSTPQGRIHF. CDR3 sequence (DNA): TGTGCCAGCAGTACCCCGCAGGGGAGAATCCACTTT.

The genes are TRBV5-4 and TRBJ2-3; 9 bases match TRBD2. Germline CDR1 SGHNT, CDR2 YYREEE (reference sequence). CDR3 length equals 16 residues. Losses at the gene ends were 4 bases for V and 5 bases for J; bases not matched to a gene: 11. The CDR3 reads CASSPGGTSSGDTQYF. CDR3 sequence (DNA): TGTGCCAGCAGCCCGGGGGGGACTAGCTCCGGAGATACGCAGTATTTT.

The rearrangement links TRBV7-2 to TRBJ2-7; tentatively, D is TRBD1 (5 bases). This CDR3 is 15 amino acids long. Trimming cost V 4 bases and J 1 base, with 14 bases left between them. Germline V CDR1 and CDR2: SGHTA, FQGNSA. The CDR3 reads CASSYLATASYEQYF. Here the CDR3 DNA reads TGTGCCAGCAGCTACCTTGCGACAGCGTCCTACGAGCAGTACTTC.

The V call is TRBV30, the J call TRBJ1-4, with D unresolved. The CDR3 has 11 residues. Germline CDR1 reads GTSNPN; CDR2 reads SVGIG (reference sequence). With 2 bases removed from V and 7 bases from J, the gap between germline ends came to 5 bases. CDR3 in amino acids: CAWSLAEKLFF. For the CDR3, the DNA is TGTGCCTGGAGTCTTGCTGAAAAACTGTTTTTT.

Only one count was recorded for this clone. The CDR3 is CASSDRGQTQYF. The CDR3, as DNA: TGTGCCAGCAGTGACAGGGGACAGACCCAGTACTTC. The V and J genes are TRBV13 and TRBJ2-5; 8 bases map to TRBD1. The CDR3 is 12 residues long. Per germline, CDR1 PRHDT and CDR2 FYEKMQ (reference sequence). V trimming: 6 bases; J trimming: 6 bases; junction bases outside the gene matches: 3.

This chain joins TRBV6-6 and TRBJ2-3; 8 bases are a match to TRBD2. V gave up 9 bases and J gave up 2 bases; unmatched junction bases: 7. CDR1 and CDR2 (germline): MNHNY, SVGAGI (reference sequence). The CDR3 spans 14 residues. CDR3 region: CASSIAGLTDTQYF. CDR3 coding DNA: TGTGCCAGTTCCATAGCGGGACTCACAGATACGCAGTATTTT.

The V gene is TRBV27, the J gene TRBJ1-5; D possibly corresponds to TRBD1 (5 bases). Per germline, CDR1 MNHEY and CDR2 SMNVEV (reference sequence). The V and J ends lost 5 bases and 0 bases respectively, with 11 bases between them. The CDR3 sequence is 15 residues long. CDR3 DNA sequence: TGTGCCAGCAGTAAACAGGTCTATAGCAATCAGCCCCAGCATTTT. Amino acid sequence: CASSKQVYSNQPQHF.

This chain joins TRBV28 and TRBJ2-4; 8 nucleotides match TRBD1. Germline trimming cut 6 bases from V and 2 bases from J; bases unmatched to any gene: 9. The CDR3 extends over 16 amino acids. The germline gives CDR1 MDHEN, CDR2 SYDVKM. CDR3 sequence: CASRTRTGRTKNIQYF. The DNA for the CDR3 is TGTGCCAGCAGAACCCGGACAGGGAGGACCAAAAACATTCAGTACTTC.

This chain connects TRBV5-1 to TRBJ2-1, with D perhaps TRBD2 (5 bases). The V end was cut by 0 bases, the J end by 8 bases, with 12 bases between. The CDR3 has 14 amino acids. Germline CDR1 reads SGHRS; CDR2 reads YFSETQ. CDR3 in amino acids: CASSLVSLGDEQFF. The CDR3 DNA reads TGCGCCAGCAGCTTGGTTAGCCTCGGGGATGAGCAGTTCTTC.

This chain joins TRBV9 and TRBJ2-5; D is uncertain. This CDR3 contains 14 residues. The germline V and J ends were trimmed by 4 bases and 1 base, with 11 bases remaining between them. Germline V gene data show CDR1 as SGDLS and CDR2 as YYNGEE. CDR3 coding DNA: TGTGCCAGCAGCCCCCGGCCGGTCCAAGAGACCCAGTACTTC. Its translation is CASSPRPVQETQYF.

CDR3 loop: CASSWTSGTYPPDEQFF. CDR3 nucleotides: TGCGCCAGCAGTTGGACTAGCGGGACTTACCCTCCTGATGAGCAGTTCTTC. The chain has TRBV4-1 and TRBJ2-1; 12 bases line up with TRBD2. The CDR3 spans 17 residues. J was trimmed by 8 bases and V by 6 bases; bases with no gene match: 14. Germline assignment: CDR1 MGHRA and CDR2 YSYEKL.

The V call is TRBV28, the J call TRBJ2-3; weak D call: TRBD2 (5 bases). Germline values: CDR1 MDHEN, CDR2 SYDVKM. This CDR3 has 14 residues. Trimming cost V 2 bases and J 2 bases, with 8 bases left between them. This chain's CDR3 is CASSLRLPTDTQYF. CDR3 coding DNA: TGTGCCAGCAGTTTAAGACTACCCACAGATACGCAGTATTTT.

The rearrangement uses TRBV4-3 and TRBJ2-1, with TRBD1 identical over 9 bases. The CDR3 runs 14 residues. The junction had 4 bases not matched to a gene; V was cut back by 3 bases and J by 7 bases. Germline CDR1 is LGHNA and CDR2 is YSLEER. The CDR3 DNA reads as TGCGCCAGCAGCCACGGACAGGGGACAAATGAGCAGTTCTTC. Protein sequence: CASSHGQGTNEQFF.

The V gene is TRBV19, the J gene TRBJ1-3; maybe TRBD1 (6 bases). CDR1 and CDR2 from the germline V gene are LNHDA and SQIVND (reference sequence). CDR3 length: 10 residues. Deletions cut 6 bases from V and 10 bases from J, with 7 bases between. As DNA, the CDR3 is TGTGCCAGTAGAAGGGGGACCATATATTTT. It specifies CASRRGTIYF.

The chain couples TRBV27 to TRBJ2-1, with TRBD2 matching 10 bases. From germline, CDR1 is MNHEY and CDR2 SMNVEV (reference sequence). The junction had 8 bases not matched to a gene; V was cut back by 5 bases and J by 1 base. This CDR3 is built from 17 residues. Here the CDR3 reads CASSPPGLARSYNEQFF. For the CDR3, the DNA is TGTGCCAGCAGTCCACCGGGACTAGCGCGTTCCTACAATGAGCAGTTCTTC.

V usage is TRBV6-5 and J usage is TRBJ2-7; 11 bases line up with TRBD2. Germline V CDR1 and CDR2: MNHEY, SVGAGI. CDR3 length: 15 amino acids. V lost 6 bases and J lost 2; bases outside the gene matches: 6. The CDR3 reads CASSSGTSGTYEQYF. In DNA, the CDR3 is TGTGCCAGCAGCTCTGGGACTAGCGGTACCTACGAGCAGTACTTC.

This chain links TRBV28 with TRBJ2-7, with D maybe TRBD1 (5 bases). V was shortened by 3 bases and J by 6 bases, with 18 bases between the two germline ends. This CDR3 is 15 amino acids long. Germline V lookup: CDR1 MDHEN, CDR2 SYDVKM. The CDR3 loop reads CASSFGPGMLGEQYF. The CDR3 coding sequence is TGTGCCAGCAGTTTTGGTCCAGGGATGTTGGGCGAGCAGTACTTC.

The CDR3 loop is CATSRLAGYNEQFF. The CDR3, as DNA: TGTGCCACCAGCAGACTAGCGGGATATAATGAGCAGTTCTTC. The chain combines TRBV15 with TRBJ2-1; TRBD2 matches at 9 bases. V trimming: 2 bases; J trimming: 7 bases; junction bases outside the gene matches: 3. CDR1 is LNHNV, CDR2 YYDKDF, per germline (reference sequence). CDR3 length: 14 amino acids.

The chain employs TRBV19 and TRBJ2-3; TRBD2 aligns across 9 bases. J was trimmed by 3 bases and V by 0 bases; bases with no gene match: 10. This CDR3 has 18 residues. Germline CDR1 reads LNHDA; CDR2 reads SQIVND (reference sequence). CDR3 bases: TGTGCCAGTAGTATAGATTTATATAGCGGGAGAACGACAGATACGCAGTATTTT. This translates into CASSIDLYSGRTTDTQYF.

This chain links TRBV19 with TRBJ1-1; D ambiguous. Germline loops: CDR1 LNHDA, CDR2 SQIVND (reference sequence). Trimming took off 4 bases at V and 0 bases at J, with 6 bases between the two ends. The CDR3 is 13 amino acids. DNA of the CDR3: TGTGCCAGTAGTACCAGCTTGAACACTGAAGCTTTCTTT. Protein: CASSTSLNTEAFF.

This chain connects TRBV5-5 to TRBJ2-1; 7 positions match TRBD2. The CDR3 extends over 12 amino acids. The germline V gene encodes CDR1 SGHKS and CDR2 YYEKEE (reference sequence). V was pared by 5 bases and J by 8 bases, with 4 bases of the junction left unmatched. DNA of the CDR3: TGTGCCAGCAGGGCGGGAGATGATGAGCAGTTCTTC. Amino acids: CASRAGDDEQFF.

The J gene is TRBJ2-7, the V gene TRBV4-2, with 8 bases matching TRBD1. The length of the CDR3 is 15 residues. From germline, CDR1 is LGHNA and CDR2 YNFKEQ. V lost 0 bases to trimming and J lost 5 bases; unmatched junction nucleotides: 6. This CDR3 reads CASSQDRTGSNEQYF. CDR3 in DNA: TGTGCCAGCAGCCAAGACCGGACAGGGTCCAACGAGCAGTACTTC.

V and J are TRBV6-5 and TRBJ1-2; no clear D. V was pared by 0 bases and J by 3 bases, with 8 bases between. Germline V lookup: CDR1 MNHEY, CDR2 SVGAGI. This CDR3 comprises 14 residues. This chain's CDR3 is CASSYSGRHYGYTF. CDR3 nucleotide sequence: TGTGCCAGCAGTTACTCCGGGAGACACTATGGCTACACCTTC.

The chain combines TRBV6-5 with TRBJ1-6; possible D gene TRBD1, 5 bases. The CDR3 loop spans 15 amino acids. The germline V gene has CDR1 MNHEY and CDR2 SVGAGI. V was trimmed by 6 bases and J by 0 bases, leaving 9 bases between them. CDR3: CASRTTDSYNSPLHF. The CDR3 DNA sequence: TGTGCCAGCAGAACGACAGACTCCTATAATTCACCCCTCCACTTT.

The chain links TRBV29-1 to TRBJ2-2, with D hard to call. The length of the CDR3 is 12 residues. V shed 6 bases and J shed 0 bases, with 5 bases lying between them. Germline CDR1 SQVTM, CDR2 ANQGSEA. CDR3 DNA sequence: TGCAGCGTAAATGCGAACACCGGGGAGCTGTTTTTT. This codes for CSVNANTGELFF.